Following are 16 T cell receptor beta chains from one sample sequenced in a study of metastatic and nonmetastatic thyroid tumors. Before thyroid surgery, none of the patients had received any treatment. MiXCR reprocessed the PCR reads for TCRdb. The table has over 70,000 clones, 15% to 20% seen once. Sequencing input: blood. The receptors originated from a female donor with papillary thyroid cancer or a benign thyroid nodule (not recorded which). Some clones in this sample may be carry-over from other donors' samples.

This clone was recorded many times. The chain combines TRBV19 with TRBJ1-2; possible D gene TRBD1, 5 bases. Trimming removed 1 base at V and 8 bases at J, with 14 bases between. Germline V gives CDR1 LNHDA, CDR2 SQIVND (reference sequence). This CDR3 is 14 amino acids long. The CDR3 DNA sequence: TGTGCCAGTAGTATAGGTTCGGGGGTAGACGGCTACACCTTC. This sequence encodes CASSIGSGVDGYTF.

The rearrangement links TRBV11-1 to TRBJ2-1, with 8 bases fitting TRBD2. Germline V gives CDR1 SGHAT, CDR2 FQDESV (reference sequence). The CDR3 covers 18 residues. Trimming cost V 7 bases and J 4 bases; bases outside gene matches: 18. The CDR3 bases are TGTGCCAGCATCCCCCCAAGGGTCATGACTAGCGCGTACAATGAGCAGTTCTTC. Amino acid sequence: CASIPPRVMTSAYNEQFF.

This clone was picked up many times. The rearrangement joins TRBV4-1 to TRBJ2-1; D tentatively reads TRBD1 or TRBD2 (5 bases each). Trimming left V 4 bases short and J 11 bases short, with 15 bases between. This CDR3 comprises 13 residues. Germline lookup yields CDR1 MGHRA and CDR2 YSYEKL. The CDR3: CASSLIGDPKQFF. For the CDR3, the DNA is TGCGCCAGCAGCCTTATCGGGGACCCAAAGCAGTTCTTC.

This sequence joins TRBV30 and TRBJ2-6; maybe TRBD1 (6 bases). V was shortened by 4 bases and J by 3 bases, with 10 bases between the two germline ends. Germline CDR1 is GTSNPN and CDR2 is SVGIG (reference sequence). The CDR3 is made up of 14 amino acids. The CDR3, as DNA: TGTGCCTGGATGGGGGCGGGTGGGGCCAACGTCCTGACTTTC. This sequence encodes CAWMGAGGANVLTF.

The sample holds many counts of this clone. V usage is TRBV9 and J usage is TRBJ2-5; 8 positions agree with TRBD1. J was trimmed by 2 bases and V by 4 bases; bases with no gene match: 10. Germline-derived CDR1 and CDR2 are SGDLS and YYNGEE. The CDR3 covers 16 residues. The chain's CDR3 is CASSKAGTGGQETQYF. The CDR3 nucleotides are TGTGCCAGCAGCAAAGCCGGGACAGGAGGACAAGAGACCCAGTACTTC.

The chain combines TRBV19 with TRBJ1-5; no definite D call. The ends were cut back, 5 bases at V and 3 bases at J, with 11 bases in the middle. From germline, CDR1 is LNHDA and CDR2 SQIVND (reference sequence). The CDR3 covers 14 residues. This CDR3 is CASSEARYNQPQHF. CDR3 bases: TGTGCCAGTAGTGAGGCCAGGTACAATCAGCCCCAGCATTTT. The variable domain in full, completed from reference TRBV19 and TRBJ1-5, reads DGGITQSPKYLFRKEGQNVTLSCEQNLNHDAMYWYRQDPGQGLRLIYYSQIVNDFQKGDIAEGYSVSREKKESFPLTVTSAQKNPTAFYLCASSEARYNQPQHFGDGTRLSIL.

This clone was detected ten times or more. The chain has TRBV19 and TRBJ1-2; possible D gene TRBD1, 6 bases. CDR1 is LNHDA, CDR2 SQIVND, per germline (reference sequence). This CDR3 has 15 amino acids. V lost 6 bases to trimming and J lost 4 bases, with 18 bases between them. The CDR3 reads CASSRDGQLGYGYTF. The CDR3 DNA reads as TGTGCCAGTAGCCGGGACGGACAGCTGGGCTATGGCTACACCTTC.

This clone occurred many times. The gene calls are TRBV11-2 and TRBJ2-6; D not certain. CDR3 length equals 14 residues. Germline loops: CDR1 SGHAT, CDR2 FQNNGV. The V gene lost 3 bases and the J gene lost 4 bases, with 7 bases spanning the gap. The CDR3 DNA is TGTGCCAGCAGCTTCTATACGGGGGCCAACGTCCTGACTTTC. This codes for CASSFYTGANVLTF.

In its sample, this clone was seen many times. The chain uses TRBV14 and TRBJ2-7; D perhaps matches TRBD2 (6 bases). Germline CDR1 reads SGHDN; CDR2 reads FVKESK. The V and J ends lost 1 base and 6 bases respectively, with 13 bases between them. This CDR3 is 14 amino acids long. CDR3 loop: CASSQVRGVGEQYF. In DNA form, the CDR3 reads TGTGCCAGCAGCCAAGTCCGCGGGGTAGGCGAGCAGTACTTC.

V gene TRBV19 combines with J gene TRBJ1-5, with a weak D call TRBD1 (5 bases). V gave up 3 bases and J gave up 0 bases, with 9 bases separating them. Looked up from germline, CDR1 is LNHDA and CDR2 is SQIVND (reference sequence). CDR3 length: 15 residues. CDR3 loop: CASSMGQGSNQPQHF. CDR3 in DNA: TGTGCCAGTAGTATGGGGCAGGGTAGCAATCAGCCCCAGCATTTT.

This chain uses TRBV6-1 with TRBJ1-1, with a tentative D call TRBD1 (5 bases). V gave up 5 bases and J gave up 5 bases, with 15 bases separating them. Germline CDR1 MNHNS, CDR2 SASEGT. CDR3 length: 14 residues. The CDR3 region has the DNA TGTGCCAGCAGTCGATGGGGGGATGGTACTGAAGCTTTCTTT. Its protein product is CASSRWGDGTEAFF.

The table lists this clone with many counts. The rearrangement joins TRBV12-3 or TRBV12-4 to TRBJ1-2; weak D call: TRBD1 (5 bases). Trimming pared 6 bases from V and 2 bases from J, leaving 13 bases between. The CDR3 extends over 14 amino acids. The CDR3 DNA is TGTGCCAGCAGGTCGGGGGATTGGAACTATGGCTACACCTTC. It yields the protein CASRSGDWNYGYTF.

This clone was counted ten times or more. This chain connects TRBV20-1 to TRBJ1-4; D unresolved. Trimming left V 5 bases short and J 3 bases short, with 10 bases between. The CDR3 length is 13 residues. Germline lookup yields CDR1 DFQATT and CDR2 SNEGSKA (reference sequence). CDR3 residues: CSAVWEPNEKLFF. The CDR3 coding sequence is TGCAGTGCTGTATGGGAGCCTAATGAAAAACTGTTTTTT.

This clone is labeled as medium-sized (0.01 to 0.1%). The chain has TRBV30 and TRBJ2-7; D is uncertain. This CDR3 has 14 residues. Trimming removed 4 bases from V and 5 bases from J, with 18 bases in between. Germline loops: CDR1 GTSNPN, CDR2 SVGIG (reference sequence). CDR3 protein: CAWTPKGPVHEQYF. CDR3 nucleotide sequence: TGTGCCTGGACCCCGAAGGGCCCCGTCCACGAGCAGTACTTC.

The rearrangement uses TRBV19 and TRBJ1-1; tentatively, D is TRBD1 (6 bases). Germline CDR1 LNHDA, CDR2 SQIVND (reference sequence). V lost 2 bases, J lost 8 bases, and 21 bases lay in between. The CDR3 loop spans 16 amino acids. CDR3 sequence reads: CASSITPKAGRGEAFF. As DNA, the CDR3 is TGTGCCAGTAGTATAACCCCCAAGGCAGGCAGGGGAGAAGCTTTCTTT.

This clone was picked up many times. The gene calls are TRBV18 and TRBJ2-7; no firm D call. The CDR3 runs 13 residues. CDR1 is KGHSH, CDR2 LQKENI, per germline. V was cut by 3 bases and J by 6 bases, with 12 bases left in between. The CDR3 coding sequence is TGTGCCAGCTCACCTGGAGAAGGCCGCGAGCAGTACTTC. This gives the protein CASSPGEGREQYF.